This T cell receptor beta chain comes out of a study of T cell repertoires in ileal Crohn's disease. This clone was seen just once. Some clones are missing from TCRdb's copy, which holds only in-frame ones; the method was immunoSEQ multiplex PCR. This sample has about 3,800 clones, with about four fifths found just once. The V and J ends lost 0 bases and 2 bases respectively, with 14 bases between them. This CDR3 has 16 residues. The V gene's germline CDR1 is SGHRS and CDR2 YFSETQ. The material sequenced was ileal tissue. The J gene is TRBJ1-1, the V gene TRBV5-1; D possibly corresponds to TRBD1 (5 bases). The source of this sequence is an adult with Crohn's disease. CDR3 in DNA: TGCGCCAGCAGCTTGGGACGAGGGAGGGGAAACACTGAAGCTTTCTTT. Amino acid sequence: CASSLGRGRGNTEAFF.